This T cell receptor (beta chain) was obtained from a study of blood T cell repertoires in COVID-19. Study-wide background: Acute and convalescent COVID-19 samples came from the United States, Italy and Spain. T cells, B-cell-depleted T cells, or PBMCs provided the cDNA or gDNA that served as material.

Original data processing: Nucleated cell number was recorded as an estimate derived from reference gene primer amplification. Produced via immunoSEQ multiplex PCR; TCRdb's table is partial and in-frame only. The DNA was the basis for D and trimming; V, J and clone size are from that table. The sample lists about 140,000 clones; more than 75% were seen once. From germline, CDR1 is MRHNA and CDR2 SNTAGT. The CDR3 extends over 16 amino acids. Losses at the gene ends were 6 bases for V and 1 base for J; bases not matched to a gene: 5. V gene TRBV6-4 combines with J gene TRBJ2-1; 11 positions agree with TRBD1. The origin of this receptor is a man aged 45-65 years who had recovered from COVID-19. Sequencing was performed on peripheral blood. The CDR3 is CASSWTGGQSYNEQFF. CDR3 DNA: TGTGCCAGCAGCTGGACAGGGGGCCAGTCCTACAATGAGCAGTTCTTC.